Listed here are 20 T cell receptor beta chains from one sample, sequenced in a study of T cells of healthy individuals. TCRdb re-derived calls from the 5' RACE reads in MiXCR, one entry per CDR3 protein. The data hold tens of thousands of distinct CDR3 sequences, with around 16% observed a single time. The receptors come from a human donor in good health.

This clonotype was counted many times. V is TRBV6-5 and J is TRBJ1-1; D possibly corresponds to TRBD1 (5 bases). The CDR3 runs 12 residues. With 5 bases removed from V and 6 bases from J, the gap between germline ends came to 10 bases. Germline V lookup: CDR1 MNHEY, CDR2 SVGAGI. CDR3 sequence: CASSPGTPEAFF. In nucleotides, the CDR3 is TGTGCCAGCAGTCCCGGGACCCCTGAAGCTTTCTTT.

In this sample, this clonotype turned up a few times. The chain combines TRBV20-1 with TRBJ1-1; possible D gene TRBD1, 5 bases. CDR1 is DFQATT and CDR2 is SNEGSKA in the germline V gene (reference sequence). The CDR3 has 18 residues. The V gene lost 1 base and the J gene lost 1 base, with 22 bases spanning the gap. The CDR3 DNA follows: TGCAGTGCTAGAGTCGACCTCACAGGACGAAGGAAGAACACTGAAGCTTTCTTT. Translated: CSARVDLTGRRKNTEAFF.

This clonotype has a count of ten or more. J is TRBJ2-7 and V is TRBV7-2, with TRBD2 identical over 11 bases. Per germline, CDR1 SGHTA and CDR2 FQGNSA. The V and J ends lost 3 bases and 6 bases, in that order; junction bases with no gene match: 4. The CDR3 runs 14 residues. The CDR3 region has the DNA TGTGCCAGCAGCTTTAGCGGGGGGGCCGGCGAGCAGTACTTC. Residues: CASSFSGGAGEQYF.

Only a few counts were recorded for this clonotype. V gene TRBV4-1 combines with J gene TRBJ2-7; tentatively, D is TRBD1 (6 bases). The CDR3 length is 12 residues. Trimming took off 4 bases at V and 5 bases at J, with 9 bases between the two ends. Looked up from germline, CDR1 is MGHRA and CDR2 is YSYEKL. CDR3 in DNA: TGCGCCAGCAGCCCTGGGGGCCACGAGCAGTACTTC. It translates to CASSPGGHEQYF.

The table lists this clonotype with many counts. The rearrangement uses TRBV20-1 and TRBJ2-5; D remains ambiguous. This CDR3 is 15 amino acids long. Trimming removed 4 bases at V and 1 base at J, with 16 bases between. Germline V gene data show CDR1 as DFQATT and CDR2 as SNEGSKA (reference sequence). Here the CDR3 DNA reads TGCAGTGCTATGAGACTCTCCGTCTTCCAAGAGACCCAGTACTTC. Its translation is CSAMRLSVFQETQYF.

The chain joins TRBV20-1 to TRBJ2-7; D is unresolved. CDR3 length equals 13 residues. V was shortened by 2 bases and J by 4 bases, with 12 bases between the two germline ends. CDR1 is DFQATT and CDR2 is SNEGSKA in the germline V gene (reference sequence). CDR3 nucleotide sequence: TGCAGTGCTAGACCACCCGACGGATACGAGCAGTACTTC. Translation gives CSARPPDGYEQYF.

This clonotype was counted at least ten times. The rearrangement joins TRBV29-1 to TRBJ2-7; weak D call: TRBD2 (6 bases). V was cut by 5 bases and J by 2 bases, with 16 bases left in between. The germline CDR1 and CDR2 sequences are SQVTM and ANQGSEA. This CDR3 is 14 amino acids long. CDR3: CSVSVRGLTYEQYF. In nucleotides, the CDR3 is TGCAGCGTTTCAGTGCGGGGTTTGACCTACGAGCAGTACTTC.

The rearrangement links TRBV18 to TRBJ2-7; D is perhaps TRBD1 (7 bases). The CDR3 has 17 amino acids. V lost 0 bases and J lost 1, with 16 bases in between. In germline, CDR1 is KGHSH, CDR2 LQKENI. CDR3 sequence (DNA): TGTGCCAGCTCACCACCAGGCGGGACAGCCCGATCCTACGAGCAGTACTTC. This encodes CASSPPGGTARSYEQYF.

V and J are TRBV4-1 and TRBJ2-7; D is uncertain. Trimming took 0 bases from V and 3 from J, leaving 12 bases between them. Germline V gene sequence: CDR1 MGHRA, CDR2 YSYEKL. The CDR3 runs to 15 residues. CDR3 coding DNA: TGCGCCAGCAGCCAAGATAGAGGACCCCTCTACGAGCAGTACTTC. It codes for CASSQDRGPLYEQYF.

This clonotype was counted ten times or more. The gene calls are TRBV10-3 and TRBJ1-6, with D uncertain. The CDR3 consists of 13 residues. The germline gives CDR1 ENHRY, CDR2 SYGVKD. Trimming took 8 bases from V and 8 from J, leaving 13 bases between them. The CDR3, as DNA: TGTGCCATCCGGTGGCAGGAGGATTCACCCCTCCACTTT. Translated, it gives CAIRWQEDSPLHF.

As for this clonotype: At one end the junction does not follow the germline gene, possibly because of a read error. V usage is TRBV5-4 and J usage is TRBJ2-3, with 8 bases fitting TRBD1. The germline gives CDR1 SGHNT, CDR2 YYREEE (reference sequence). This CDR3 contains 15 residues. The CDR3 sequence is CATSPGGRGTDTQYF. The CDR3, as DNA: TGTGCCACCAGCCCAGGGGGCAGGGGCACAGATACGCAGTATTTT.

In its sample, this clonotype was seen many times. The chain links TRBV7-2 to TRBJ2-1; D is perhaps TRBD1 (7 bases). V was cut by 4 bases and J by 0 bases, with 10 bases left in between. CDR3 length: 15 residues. The germline CDR1 and CDR2 sequences are SGHTA and FQGNSA. CDR3 region: CASSSGGSSYNEQFF. The CDR3 DNA is TGTGCCAGCAGCTCAGGGGGGAGCTCCTACAATGAGCAGTTCTTC.

This clonotype was recorded at least ten times. This chain uses TRBV12-3 or TRBV12-4 with TRBJ2-2; either TRBD1 or TRBD2 may fit D (7 bases each). Trimming stripped 10 bases from V and 3 bases from J, with 15 bases between. CDR3 length: 14 amino acids. CDR3: CATRGGSDTGELFF. CDR3 in DNA: TGTGCCACCAGGGGGGGGTCGGACACCGGGGAGCTGTTTTTT.

This clonotype was seen at least ten times. This rearrangement joins TRBV20-1 to TRBJ2-7, with 9 bases matching TRBD2. Per the germline V gene, CDR1 is DFQATT and CDR2 is SNEGSKA (reference sequence). CDR3 length: 14 amino acids. The V gene end was trimmed by 3 bases and the J gene end by 0 bases; junction bases not matched to a gene: 3. The CDR3 DNA follows: TGCAGTGCTAGTCCAGCGGGAGGCTCCTACGAGCAGTACTTC. Residues: CSASPAGGSYEQYF.

There are a few counts of this clonotype. V is TRBV5-4 and J is TRBJ2-3, with 9 nucleotides matching TRBD1. Germline-derived CDR1 and CDR2 are SGHNT and YYREEE (reference sequence). The CDR3 totals 14 residues. The junction had 2 bases not matched to a gene; V was cut back by 3 bases and J by 3 bases. The CDR3 loop reads CASSYRGPTDTQYF. CDR3 bases: TGTGCCAGCAGCTACAGGGGGCCAACAGATACGCAGTATTTT.

This clonotype was detected only a few times. J is TRBJ2-2 and V is TRBV28, with D possibly being TRBD2 (5 bases). V lost 5 bases and J 2 bases, leaving 9 bases between the germline ends. Germline V gene sequence: CDR1 MDHEN, CDR2 SYDVKM. This CDR3 is built from 14 residues. The CDR3 DNA follows: TGTGCCAGCAGTCGTAGCGCCAACACCGGGGAGCTGTTTTTT. It translates to CASSRSANTGELFF.

This clonotype was detected ten times or more. This chain connects TRBV6-5 to TRBJ1-2, with D possibly being TRBD1 (5 bases). The CDR3 totals 14 residues. In germline, CDR1 is MNHEY, CDR2 SVGAGI. V shed 0 bases and J shed 9 bases, with 14 bases lying between them. CDR3 loop: CASSYSMGTSSYTF. The DNA of the CDR3 is TGTGCCAGCAGTTACTCAATGGGGACCTCAAGCTACACCTTC.

This sequence joins TRBV7-2 and TRBJ1-2, with TRBD1 as a possible D gene (5 bases). Deletions cut 3 bases from V and 8 bases from J, with 10 bases between. Germline V gene lookup returns CDR1 SGHTA and CDR2 FQGNSA. This CDR3 region has 12 residues. The CDR3 reads CASSFQGWGYTF. In DNA, the CDR3 is TGTGCCAGCAGCTTCCAGGGTTGGGGCTACACCTTC.

The chain uses TRBV24-1 and TRBJ1-2; 9 nucleotides align to TRBD1. The CDR3 sequence is 16 residues long. The germline V gene encodes CDR1 KGHDR and CDR2 SFDVKD. V trimming: 3 bases; J trimming: 4 bases; junction bases outside the gene matches: 8. The CDR3 here is CATSDRQGERSYGYTF. The CDR3 DNA reads as TGTGCCACCAGTGATCGACAGGGGGAACGTAGCTATGGCTACACCTTC.

This clonotype was observed a handful of times. This chain joins TRBV23-1 and TRBJ2-1; D gene uncertain. TRBV23-1 is reported as an ORF; its role is uncertain. The V gene lost 0 bases and the J gene lost 11 bases, with 17 bases spanning the gap. The CDR3 loop spans 15 amino acids. The CDR3 reads CASSQSLTLLTQQFF. The CDR3 DNA reads TGCGCCAGCAGTCAATCGCTGACATTATTAACTCAGCAGTTCTTC.